This T cell receptor (beta chain) appears in the sequencing data of a study of cytomegalovirus exposure and HLA in healthy donors. Looking at the study overall: A previous analysis identified 95 million to 130 million unique TCR beta sequences derived from about 180 million T cells. Notes on the study in general: Researchers counted roughly 150 TCR beta chains as cytomegalovirus-associated. A later analysis reported that several of the most significant clusters appeared to be linked to common viral pathogens, among them Epstein-Barr virus.

13 Jbeta primers and 60 Vbeta primers were used for the PCR. The method was immunoSEQ multiplex PCR; TCRdb's version includes in-frame clones alone and lacks a portion of them. This sample carries 200,000 or so clones, approximately 81% of them seen once, and the ten largest clones take 2.1%. Worth noting for this clone: Its antigen is undetermined.

The CDR3 is 15 amino acids. J was trimmed by 9 bases and V by 7 bases; bases with no gene match: 12. Germline V gene lookup returns CDR1 MNHEY and CDR2 SMNVEV (reference sequence). The rearrangement links TRBV27 to TRBJ2-1, with 10 bases aligning to TRBD2. The sequencing sample was made of PBMCs. The receptor comes from a woman aged 18 to 35 in good health and CMV-seropositive. The CDR3 here is CASIRSGGALGEQFF. DNA for the CDR3: TGTGCCAGCATTAGAAGCGGGGGGGCGTTAGGTGAGCAGTTCTTC.